A single sample gave rise to the 20 T cell receptor beta chains below, sequenced in a study of cytomegalovirus exposure and HLA in healthy donors. The PCR employed 60 Vbeta primers together with 13 Jbeta primers. Clones were sequenced by immunoSEQ multiplex PCR, and TCRdb holds only the in-frame ones, with some missing. The table shows tens of thousands of clones, with about four fifths occurring only once. The sequencing sample was made of PBMCs. The source is a middle-aged man in good health and CMV-seronegative.

This clone came up a few times. The V call is TRBV2, the J call TRBJ1-4; no clear D gene. Germline V gene data show CDR1 as SNHLY and CDR2 as FYNNEI. Trimming took 3 bases from V and 4 from J, leaving 6 bases between them. The CDR3 contains 13 residues. For the CDR3, the DNA is TGTGCCAGCAGTGACAACAGTAATGAAAAACTGTTTTTT. This gives the protein CASSDNSNEKLFF.

V gene TRBV11-2 combines with J gene TRBJ1-1; D remains unclear. Germline V CDR1 and CDR2: SGHAT, FQNNGV. The CDR3 totals 16 residues. V gave up 7 bases and J gave up 3 bases, with 21 bases separating them. The CDR3 DNA follows: TGTGCCAGCACCCTTTCCCCAAGCCTGAGGGACACTGAAGCTTTCTTT. Protein product: CASTLSPSLRDTEAFF.

Concerning this clone itself: In the same sample, other DNA sequences code for this CDR3. The chain links TRBV11-2 to TRBJ2-3, with D unclear. CDR1 and CDR2 (germline): SGHAT, FQNNGV. The germline V and J ends were trimmed by 6 bases and 2 bases, with 6 bases remaining between them. There are 12 residues in the CDR3. The CDR3 loop is CASSPSTDTQYF. Here the CDR3 DNA reads TGTGCCAGCAGTCCCTCCACAGATACGCAGTATTTT.

The chain combines TRBV30 with TRBJ1-2; no clear D gene. This CDR3 comprises 12 residues. V lost 2 bases to trimming and J lost 2 bases, with 6 bases between them. Per germline, CDR1 GTSNPN and CDR2 SVGIG (reference sequence). DNA for the CDR3: TGTGCCTGGAGTTGGCAAAACTATGGCTACACCTTC. This codes for CAWSWQNYGYTF.

The chain uses TRBV9 and TRBJ2-7; 10 nucleotides line up with TRBD2. V trimming: 3 bases; J trimming: 3 bases; junction bases outside the gene matches: 3. Germline assignment: CDR1 SGDLS and CDR2 YYNGEE. The CDR3 is made up of 14 amino acids. The CDR3 DNA is TGTGCCAGCAGCGCTTTAGCGGGAGGCTACGAGCAGTACTTC. Translating it yields CASSALAGGYEQYF.

This clone was recorded a few times. The rearrangement joins TRBV5-1 to TRBJ1-3; D ambiguous. The CDR3 length is 15 residues. With 1 base removed from V and 0 bases from J, the gap between germline ends came to 8 bases. Looked up from germline, CDR1 is SGHRS and CDR2 is YFSETQ. Here the CDR3 DNA reads TGCGCCAGCAGCTTGCGGTCTACCTCTGGAAACACCATATATTTT. This translates into CASSLRSTSGNTIYF.

This clone appeared a single time. The rearrangement uses TRBV6-5 and TRBJ2-5; 9 bases line up with TRBD2. The better agreement between TRBJ2-7 and the DNA end casts doubt on the J call. The CDR3 consists of 15 residues. Germline CDR1 and CDR2: MNHEY and SVGAGI. CDR3 loop: CASSRGLAASYEQYF. Here the CDR3 DNA reads TGTGCCAGCAGTCGGGGACTAGCTGCCTCCTACGAGCAGTACTTC.

The V and J genes are TRBV1 and TRBJ1-4; the table names TRBD1, a call not compared with the DNA. TRBV1 is labeled a pseudogene. The CDR3 length is 15 residues. CDR3 residues: CTSSLGQGAGEKLFF. The CDR3 DNA reads as TGCACCAGCAGCCTGGGGCAGGGGGCGGGTGAAAAACTGTTTTTT.

This rearrangement joins TRBV28 to TRBJ1-4; D is undetermined. V was pared by 6 bases and J by 2 bases, with 13 bases between. CDR1 and CDR2 from the germline V gene are MDHEN and SYDVKM. The CDR3 sequence is 15 residues long. DNA for the CDR3: TGTGCCAGCAGATCACAGTTTTTGACTAATGAAAAACTGTTTTTT. It specifies CASRSQFLTNEKLFF.

Only a few counts were recorded for this clone. J is TRBJ1-1 and V is TRBV5-1; D is possibly TRBD1 (6 bases). V was pared by 0 bases and J by 5 bases, with 11 bases between. Per the germline V gene, CDR1 is SGHRS and CDR2 is YFSETQ. This CDR3 comprises 14 residues. The CDR3: CASSLEPGDTEAFF. The CDR3, as DNA: TGCGCCAGCAGCTTGGAGCCAGGGGATACTGAAGCTTTCTTT.

V and J are TRBV7-2 and TRBJ2-2, with 7 bases matching TRBD2. Per germline, CDR1 SGHTA and CDR2 FQGNSA. The CDR3 is 16 amino acids. V trimming: 3 bases; J trimming: 5 bases; junction bases outside the gene matches: 9. The DNA for the CDR3 is TGTGCCAGCAGCTTTCGATTAGCGGGTGGAACCGGGGAGCTGTTTTTT. It yields the protein CASSFRLAGGTGELFF.

This clone was seen a single time. The rearrangement links TRBV28 to TRBJ1-1, with D possibly TRBD1 on 6 matching bases. Germline V lookup: CDR1 MDHEN, CDR2 SYDVKM. V lost 2 bases to trimming and J lost 7 bases, with 14 bases between them. The CDR3 runs to 14 residues. The CDR3 loop is CASSLVTGYGEAFF. As DNA, the CDR3 is TGTGCCAGCAGTTTAGTAACAGGGTACGGTGAAGCTTTCTTT.

The chain's CDR3 is CASSEVLQGMLQAFF. As DNA, the CDR3 is TGTGCCAGCAGTGAAGTCCTCCAGGGGATGCTTCAAGCTTTCTTT. The rearrangement links TRBV25-1 to TRBJ1-1; tentatively, D is TRBD1 (6 bases). The germline CDR1 and CDR2 sequences are MGHDK and SYGVNS. The V end was cut by 2 bases, the J end by 9 bases, with 19 bases between. The CDR3 loop spans 15 amino acids.

The rearrangement joins TRBV28 to TRBJ2-1; 9 bases align to TRBD1. V dropped 7 bases and J dropped 2; count of bases not matched to a gene: 9. Germline V lookup: CDR1 MDHEN, CDR2 SYDVKM. The CDR3 spans 16 residues. CDR3 sequence (DNA): TGTGCCAGCACCTCGGGACAGGGCGAAACCTACAATGAGCAGTTCTTC. This gives the protein CASTSGQGETYNEQFF.

The chain recombines TRBV4-1 with TRBJ2-7, with D possibly TRBD2 on 5 matching bases. The CDR3 extends over 17 amino acids. From germline, CDR1 is MGHRA and CDR2 YSYEKL. V lost 0 bases and J 3 bases, leaving 18 bases between the germline ends. The CDR3 spells CASSQDGPAGGFYEQYF. The CDR3 DNA follows: TGCGCCAGCAGCCAAGATGGTCCAGCCGGCGGGTTCTACGAGCAGTACTTC.

The chain is built from TRBV18 and TRBJ2-1; 11 bases fit TRBD2. CDR3 length: 18 amino acids. Germline V gene sequence: CDR1 KGHSH, CDR2 LQKENI. Losses at the gene ends were 3 bases for V and 12 bases for J; bases not matched to a gene: 19. CDR3 amino acids: CASSPPQALAGVGVVQFF. The CDR3 DNA is TGTGCCAGCTCACCCCCTCAAGCACTAGCGGGAGTGGGGGTTGTGCAGTTCTTC.

This clone was observed a few times. The J gene is TRBJ2-3, the V gene TRBV7-9; 12 bases are shared with TRBD2. Germline lookup yields CDR1 SEHNR and CDR2 FQNEAQ (reference sequence). The CDR3 has 16 residues. The V segment lost 1 base and the J segment 8 bases; nucleotides outside the gene matches: 7. CDR3 in DNA: TGTGCCAGCAGCTTAGAGGCTAGCGGGAGGGTACGTACGCAGTATTTT. Translated, it gives CASSLEASGRVRTQYF.

The chain's CDR3 is CASRMRSGIDEQFF. The CDR3 DNA is TGTGCCAGTAGAATGCGTAGCGGGATCGATGAGCAGTTCTTC. The V gene is TRBV19, the J gene TRBJ2-1; the match to TRBD2 covers 8 bases. Germline CDR1 and CDR2: LNHDA and SQIVND (reference sequence). With V trimmed by 6 bases and J by 8 bases, 9 bases remained unmatched. CDR3 length: 14 residues.

CDR3 sequence: CATSRDDRQGSYNEQFF. For the CDR3, the DNA is TGTGCCACCAGCAGAGATGACCGTCAGGGGTCCTACAATGAGCAGTTCTTC. The chain combines TRBV15 with TRBJ2-1; D perhaps matches TRBD1 (6 bases). V was pared by 0 bases and J by 1 base, with 13 bases between. Germline loops: CDR1 LNHNV, CDR2 YYDKDF (reference sequence). This CDR3 contains 17 residues.

The CDR3 bases are TGTGCCAGACCTAAAACAGGGATCTATGGCTACACCTTC. It encodes CARPKTGIYGYTF. The chain employs TRBV30 and TRBJ1-2; tentatively, D is TRBD1 (6 bases). V lost 8 bases to trimming and J lost 4 bases, with 17 bases between them. The CDR3 runs to 13 residues. Germline CDR1 GTSNPN, CDR2 SVGIG (reference sequence).